The 29 T cell receptor beta chains presented below share a single source sample, sequenced in a study of shared clonotypes between healthy human individuals. Sequencing was performed with immunoSEQ multiplex PCR; in TCRdb, only in-frame clones are kept and a portion is missing. This table has about 2.4 million clones, approximately 93% appearing once. Sequencing used naive CD4+ T cells from PBMCs. Subset given: CD45RA+ positively selected. The source of these receptors is a man in his late teens or twenties in good health. Some clones in this sample may be carry-over from other donors' samples.

This clone appeared once. Written as DNA, the CDR3 is TGCGCCAGCAGCTCCTTTACTTTCCAAGAGACCCAGTACTTC. Translating gives CASSSFTFQETQYF. V is TRBV5-1 and J is TRBJ2-5; D remains unclear. CDR3 length: 14 amino acids. V gave up 3 bases and J gave up 1 base, with 10 bases separating them. Germline CDR1 and CDR2: SGHRS and YFSETQ. The full variable domain, in which reference TRBV5-1 and TRBJ2-5 provide the parts outside the CDR3, is KAGVTQTPRYLIKTRGQQVTLSCSPISGHRSVSWYQQTPGQGLQFLFEYFSETQRNKGNFPGRFSGRQFSNSRSEMNVSTLELGDSALYLCASSSFTFQETQYFGPGTRLLVL.

The V call is TRBV7-2, the J call TRBJ2-1; 10 bases map to TRBD1. The CDR3 contains 17 residues. Trimming cost V 2 bases and J 6 bases; bases outside gene matches: 10. Germline CDR1 reads SGHTA; CDR2 reads FQGNSA. In nucleotides, the CDR3 is TGTGCCAGCAGCTTACTCCCCCTCCGGACAGGGGGCAATGAGCAGTTCTTC. Translating gives CASSLLPLRTGGNEQFF.

The rearrangement joins TRBV9 to TRBJ2-1; D is possibly TRBD2 (5 bases). Trimming shortened V by 2 bases and J by 8 bases, and 20 bases separated the two germline ends. The CDR3 covers 16 residues. Germline V gene data show CDR1 as SGDLS and CDR2 as YYNGEE. The CDR3: CASSVSTGDIFYEQFF. The CDR3 DNA reads TGTGCCAGCAGCGTTTCGACCGGGGATATTTTCTATGAGCAGTTCTTC.

The chain combines TRBV28 with TRBJ2-5; TRBD2 might be the D (7 bases). The CDR3 consists of 12 residues. CDR1 and CDR2 (germline): MDHEN, SYDVKM. The V gene lost 9 bases and the J gene lost 3 bases, with 11 bases spanning the gap. CDR3: CASRGGKETQYF. CDR3 in DNA: TGTGCCAGTAGGGGGGGGAAAGAGACCCAGTACTTC.

Remarks on this clone: Distinct nucleotide sequences in the sample also encode this CDR3. V usage is TRBV18 and J usage is TRBJ1-2, with a possible D match to TRBD1 (5 bases). The CDR3 totals 12 residues. Trimming stripped 3 bases from V and 7 bases from J, with 9 bases between. Germline loops: CDR1 KGHSH, CDR2 LQKENI. This CDR3 reads CASSPAGGGYTF. In DNA form, the CDR3 reads TGTGCCAGCTCACCGGCTGGGGGTGGCTACACCTTC.

The V and J genes are TRBV11-3 and TRBJ1-1; D is uncertain. CDR3 size: 13 residues. The V gene lost 5 bases and the J gene lost 5 bases, with 12 bases spanning the gap. Looked up from germline, CDR1 is SGHNT and CDR2 is YENEEA. CDR3: CASSISGRTEAFF. CDR3 nucleotides: TGTGCCAGCAGCATCTCCGGCCGGACTGAAGCTTTCTTT.

This clone was detected only once. The V gene is TRBV2, the J gene TRBJ2-7; D tentatively fits TRBD1 or TRBD2 (5 bases each). There are 16 residues in the CDR3. V lost 6 bases, J lost 4 bases, and 22 bases lay in between. Germline CDR1 is SNHLY and CDR2 is FYNNEI. CDR3 sequence: CASRMTRDPANYEQYF. CDR3 in DNA: TGTGCCAGCAGGATGACCCGGGACCCCGCCAATTACGAGCAGTACTTC.

V gene TRBV27 combines with J gene TRBJ1-4; possibly TRBD1 for D (6 bases). The CDR3 has 13 amino acids. V was cut by 4 bases and J by 8 bases, with 11 bases left in between. Germline values: CDR1 MNHEY, CDR2 SMNVEV (reference sequence). CDR3 in amino acids: CASSSRGREKLFF. CDR3 DNA: TGTGCCAGCAGTTCCAGGGGACGGGAAAAACTGTTTTTT.

As to this clone: Other nucleotide sequences in the sample specify the same CDR3. The V gene is TRBV5-5, the J gene TRBJ1-5; 7 bases are shared with TRBD1. Germline lookup yields CDR1 SGHKS and CDR2 YYEKEE (reference sequence). CDR3 length: 14 amino acids. Trimming cost V 0 bases and J 7 bases; bases outside gene matches: 4. The CDR3: CASSLVGGDQPQHF. The CDR3 coding sequence is TGTGCCAGCAGCTTGGTAGGGGGCGACCAGCCCCAGCATTTT.

The chain carries TRBV5-1 and TRBJ1-4; D gene uncertain. This CDR3 contains 16 residues. Germline V gene sequence: CDR1 SGHRS, CDR2 YFSETQ. Trimming shortened V by 4 bases and J by 4 bases, and 17 bases separated the two germline ends. This CDR3 reads CASSLSHSRGNEKLFF. DNA for the CDR3: TGCGCCAGCAGCCTCAGTCACAGTCGGGGTAATGAAAAACTGTTTTTT.

The chain combines TRBV6-1 with TRBJ1-3; D is uncertain. V was pared by 6 bases and J by 1 base, with 7 bases between. The CDR3 contains 13 residues. Germline V CDR1 and CDR2: MNHNS, SASEGT. CDR3 region: CASRGESGNTIYF. CDR3 DNA sequence: TGTGCCAGCAGAGGAGAATCTGGAAACACCATATATTTT.

In its sample, this clone was seen once. This chain joins TRBV28 and TRBJ1-6; no reliable D call. The V and J ends lost 6 bases and 6 bases respectively, with 12 bases between them. Germline-derived CDR1 and CDR2 are MDHEN and SYDVKM. The CDR3 totals 14 residues. The CDR3 spells CASSANHVNSPLHF. DNA for the CDR3: TGTGCCAGCAGCGCAAACCATGTTAATTCACCCCTCCACTTT. Variable domain in full (rest from reference TRBV28 and TRBJ1-6): DVKVTQSSRYLVKRTGEKVFLECVQDMDHENMFWYRQDPGLGLRLIYFSYDVKMKEKGDIPEGYSVSREKKERFSLILESASTNQTSMYLCASSANHVNSPLHFGNGTRLTVT.

The rearrangement uses TRBV4-2 and TRBJ1-2, with D unclear. This CDR3 is 12 amino acids long. V gave up 0 bases and J gave up 8 bases, with 7 bases separating them. Germline V lookup: CDR1 LGHNA, CDR2 YNFKEQ. This CDR3 is CASSQDRRGYTF. CDR3 sequence (DNA): TGTGCCAGCAGCCAAGATCGTAGGGGCTACACCTTC.

This clone was observed a few times. The V and J genes are TRBV2 and TRBJ2-7, with a possible D match to TRBD1 (6 bases). CDR3 length: 14 residues. Germline V gives CDR1 SNHLY, CDR2 FYNNEI. The V end lost 5 bases, the J end lost 0 bases, and 11 bases lay between the germline ends. The CDR3 region has the DNA TGTGCCAGCAGTACCACGGACAGCTCCTACGAGCAGTACTTC. Protein product: CASSTTDSSYEQYF.

The DNA of the CDR3 is TGTGCCAGCAGTACTTCTACAGGACAGAACACTGAAGCTTTCTTT. It codes for CASSTSTGQNTEAFF. The V and J genes are TRBV6-1 and TRBJ1-1; D is perhaps TRBD1 (5 bases). The CDR3 covers 15 residues. Per germline, CDR1 MNHNS and CDR2 SASEGT. Trimming removed 5 bases from V and 1 base from J, with 14 bases in between.

This clone appeared a single time. The chain is built from TRBV5-3 and TRBJ1-3; unclear D gene. TRBV5-3 is marked as an open reading frame, function uncertain. V was cut by 4 bases and J by 1 base, with 18 bases left in between. CDR3 length equals 17 residues. CDR3 coding DNA: TGTGCCAGAAGCCGCGGGCTTCAACTGGGATCTGGAAACACCATATATTTT. It specifies CARSRGLQLGSGNTIYF.

J is TRBJ1-2 and V is TRBV28; 8 bases line up with TRBD1. The length of the CDR3 is 17 residues. Germline CDR1 and CDR2: MDHEN and SYDVKM. V gave up 5 bases and J gave up 6 bases; unmatched junction bases: 17. CDR3 region: CASSPPGAGQVFDGYTF. For the CDR3, the DNA is TGTGCCAGCAGTCCACCAGGGGCGGGACAGGTTTTTGATGGCTACACCTTC.

The chain combines TRBV7-8 with TRBJ2-5; 8 bases fit TRBD2. V gave up 5 bases and J gave up 1 base; unmatched junction bases: 9. The CDR3 is made up of 16 amino acids. Germline V gene sequence: CDR1 SGHVS, CDR2 FQNEAQ. CDR3 DNA sequence: TGTGCCAGCAGCGAGGGCAGGCTAGCGGGCCAAGAGACCCAGTACTTC. It specifies CASSEGRLAGQETQYF. The whole variable domain, remainder taken from reference TRBV7-8 and TRBJ2-5, is GAGVSQSPRYKVAKRGQDVALRCDPISGHVSLFWYQQALGQGPEFLTYFQNEAQLDKSGLPSDRFFAERPEGSVSTLKIQRTQQEDSAVYLCASSEGRLAGQETQYFGPGTRLLVL.

The chain links TRBV5-1 to TRBJ1-1; D gene ambiguous. With 9 bases removed from V and 1 base from J, the gap between germline ends came to 13 bases. The CDR3 spans 13 residues. The germline V gene encodes CDR1 SGHRS and CDR2 YFSETQ. For the CDR3, the DNA is TGCGCCACCAAGGAGGGTTCGAACACTGAAGCTTTCTTT. Protein sequence: CATKEGSNTEAFF.

On this clone itself: Other DNA sequences in the same sample also yield this CDR3. The chain uses TRBV18 and TRBJ1-1; D call uncertain. The CDR3 is made up of 13 amino acids. Trimming stripped 3 bases from V and 2 bases from J, with 7 bases between. Germline V gene sequence: CDR1 KGHSH, CDR2 LQKENI. The CDR3 DNA is TGTGCCAGCTCACCCGGACCAAACACTGAAGCTTTCTTT. The encoded protein is CASSPGPNTEAFF.

V is TRBV15 and J is TRBJ1-4, with D possibly TRBD1 on 5 matching bases. Germline V gene sequence: CDR1 LNHNV, CDR2 YYDKDF (reference sequence). V lost 4 bases and J lost 6, with 15 bases in between. The CDR3 spans 15 residues. For the CDR3, the DNA is TGTGCCACCAGCATTAGTAATGGGGCAGATGAAAAACTGTTTTTT. Protein sequence: CATSISNGADEKLFF.

The chain links TRBV29-1 to TRBJ2-7; D is unresolved. The germline V gene encodes CDR1 SQVTM and CDR2 ANQGSEA. The germline V and J ends were trimmed by 1 base and 5 bases, with 9 bases remaining between them. CDR3 size: 12 residues. The CDR3 coding sequence is TGCAGCGTTGAAGTGTGGACGAACGAGCAGTACTTC. It encodes CSVEVWTNEQYF.

This clone was counted once. DNA of the CDR3: TGTGCCAGCAGCCAGAGCAATCAGCCCCAGCATTTT. This gives the protein CASSQSNQPQHF. The chain employs TRBV28 and TRBJ1-5; D is unclear. Germline V gene lookup returns CDR1 MDHEN and CDR2 SYDVKM. The CDR3 is made up of 12 amino acids. Trimming took off 6 bases at V and 1 base at J, with 4 bases between the two ends.

The gene calls are TRBV7-8 and TRBJ2-5; 7 bases are shared with TRBD2. Looked up from germline, CDR1 is SGHVS and CDR2 is FQNEAQ. CDR3 length: 14 residues. The ends lost 3 bases at V and 4 bases at J; junction bases unmatched: 5. CDR3 bases: TGTGCCAGCAGCTTTCCCGGGAGGAGAGAGACCCAGTACTTC. Translation: CASSFPGRRETQYF. The whole variable domain, remainder taken from reference TRBV7-8 and TRBJ2-5, is GAGVSQSPRYKVAKRGQDVALRCDPISGHVSLFWYQQALGQGPEFLTYFQNEAQLDKSGLPSDRFFAERPEGSVSTLKIQRTQQEDSAVYLCASSFPGRRETQYFGPGTRLLVL.

This chain joins TRBV5-1 and TRBJ2-7, with TRBD2 matching over 10 bases. Germline values: CDR1 SGHRS, CDR2 YFSETQ. The CDR3 totals 16 residues. The ends lost 7 bases at V and 5 bases at J; junction bases unmatched: 15. The CDR3 is CASGLLSSGSPHEQYF. The CDR3 DNA follows: TGCGCCAGCGGACTCTTGTCTAGCGGGAGTCCCCACGAGCAGTACTTC. Supplemented by reference TRBV5-1 and TRBJ2-7, the full variable domain reads KAGVTQTPRYLIKTRGQQVTLSCSPISGHRSVSWYQQTPGQGLQFLFEYFSETQRNKGNFPGRFSGRQFSNSRSEMNVSTLELGDSALYLCASGLLSSGSPHEQYFGPGTRLTVT.

This clone has just one count. Other DNA sequences of this sample code for an identical CDR3. The CDR3 nucleotides are TGCGCCAGCAGCTTACAGGGGGACCAAGAGACCCAGTACTTC. Translated, it gives CASSLQGDQETQYF. V and J are TRBV5-1 and TRBJ2-5; 8 bases line up with TRBD1. Per the germline V gene, CDR1 is SGHRS and CDR2 is YFSETQ. The CDR3 is 14 residues long. V was pared by 2 bases and J by 0 bases, with 0 bases of the junction left unmatched.

The chain recombines TRBV9 with TRBJ2-6, with D perhaps matching TRBD1 (5 bases). The CDR3 is made up of 17 amino acids. Germline V gene sequence: CDR1 SGDLS, CDR2 YYNGEE. The ends were cut back, 7 bases at V and 2 bases at J, with 19 bases in the middle. CDR3 in amino acids: CASFRGPGRTGANVLTF. The CDR3 DNA reads TGTGCCAGCTTCCGCGGACCAGGGCGGACTGGGGCCAACGTCCTGACTTTC.

The chain is built from TRBV27 and TRBJ2-1; 10 positions match TRBD2. CDR1 and CDR2 (germline): MNHEY, SMNVEV (reference sequence). The CDR3 has 19 amino acids. Germline trimming cut 7 bases from V and 7 bases from J; bases unmatched to any gene: 22. The CDR3 nucleotides read TGTGCCAGCACCAAGGCCAGTACTAGCGGGATTAAAGGGTGGAATGAGCAGTTCTTC. Residues: CASTKASTSGIKGWNEQFF.

The chain joins TRBV28 to TRBJ2-6; 7 positions match TRBD1. The CDR3 has 16 residues. The V gene end was trimmed by 7 bases and the J gene end by 0 bases; junction bases not matched to a gene: 6. The germline CDR1 and CDR2 sequences are MDHEN and SYDVKM. The CDR3 coding sequence is TGTGCCAGCAAAACAGGGGCGGACTCTGGGGCCAACGTCCTGACTTTC. It specifies CASKTGADSGANVLTF.